This T cell receptor beta chain comes out of a study of radiation and T cells in renal cell carcinoma. The study, taken as a whole, reports: From baseline, blood top tumor clonotypes peaked at 2 weeks post-radiation.

The method was immunoSEQ multiplex PCR; TCRdb's version includes in-frame clones alone and lacks a portion of them. This sample has about 90,000 clones, with 80% to 90% found just once. This clone was found a few times. Its antigen is not known. Time point described: blood 4 weeks post-SBRT, at nephrectomy. Described treatment: 15 Gy SBRT to primary tumor, nephrectomy 4 weeks later. The patient's renal cell carcinoma had clear cell pathology. This sequence originates from a man aged 60-69 years with renal cell carcinoma. The sample was blood, taken from a patient whose treatment included radiotherapy and nephrectomy.

CDR3 sequence reads: CSVEAGAGGANVLTF. Written as DNA, the CDR3 is TGCAGCGTTGAAGCGGGGGCGGGCGGGGCCAACGTCCTGACTTTC. The V and J genes are TRBV29-1 and TRBJ2-6, with D tentatively TRBD1 or TRBD2 (6 bases each). Trimming stripped 1 base from V and 4 bases from J, with 11 bases between. CDR1 is SQVTM and CDR2 is ANQGSEA in the germline V gene. This CDR3 region has 15 residues. Combining the CDR3 with reference TRBV29-1 and TRBJ2-6 gives the whole variable domain SAVISQKPSRDICQRGTSLTIQCQVDSQVTMMFWYRQQPGQSLTLIATANQGSEATYESGFVIDKFPISRPNLTFSTLTVSNMSPEDSSIYLCSVEAGAGGANVLTFGAGSRLTVL.